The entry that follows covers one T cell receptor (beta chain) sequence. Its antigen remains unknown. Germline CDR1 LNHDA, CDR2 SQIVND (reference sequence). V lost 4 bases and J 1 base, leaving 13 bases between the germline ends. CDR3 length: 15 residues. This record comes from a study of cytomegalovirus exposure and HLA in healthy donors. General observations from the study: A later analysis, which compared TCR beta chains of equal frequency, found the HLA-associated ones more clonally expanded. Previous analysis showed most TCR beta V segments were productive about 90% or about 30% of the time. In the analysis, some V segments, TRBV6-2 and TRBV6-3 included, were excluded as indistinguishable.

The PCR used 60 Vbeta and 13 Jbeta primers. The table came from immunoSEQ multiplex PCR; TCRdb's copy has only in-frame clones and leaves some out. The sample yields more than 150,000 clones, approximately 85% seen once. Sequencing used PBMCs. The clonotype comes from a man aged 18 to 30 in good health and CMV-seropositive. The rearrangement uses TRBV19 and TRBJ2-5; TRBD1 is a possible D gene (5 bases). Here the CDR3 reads CASSSVRQSQETQYF. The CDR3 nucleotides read TGTGCCAGTAGTAGCGTTAGACAGTCCCAAGAGACCCAGTACTTC.